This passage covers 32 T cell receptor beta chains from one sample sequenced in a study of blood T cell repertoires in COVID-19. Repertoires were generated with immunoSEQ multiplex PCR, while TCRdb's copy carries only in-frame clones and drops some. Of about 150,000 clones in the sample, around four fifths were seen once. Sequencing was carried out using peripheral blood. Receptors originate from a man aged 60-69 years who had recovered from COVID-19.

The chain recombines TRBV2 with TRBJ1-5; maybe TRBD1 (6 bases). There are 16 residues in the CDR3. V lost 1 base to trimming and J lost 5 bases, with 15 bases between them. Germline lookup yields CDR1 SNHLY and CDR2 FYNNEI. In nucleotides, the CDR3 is TGTGCCAGCAGTGAAGAGGTTCGGGCAGGGGATCAGCCCCAGCATTTT. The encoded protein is CASSEEVRAGDQPQHF. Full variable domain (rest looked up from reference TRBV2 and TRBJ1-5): EPEVTQTPSHQVTQMGQEVILRCVPISNHLYFYWYRQILGQKVEFLVSFYNNEISEKSEIFDDQFSVERPDGSNFTLKIRSTKLEDSAMYFCASSEEVRAGDQPQHFGDGTRLSIL.

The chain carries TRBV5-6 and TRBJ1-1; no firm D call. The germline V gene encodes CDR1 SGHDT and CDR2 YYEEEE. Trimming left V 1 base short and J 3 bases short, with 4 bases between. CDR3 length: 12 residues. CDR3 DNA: TGTGCCAGCAGCTTGTCGTACACTGAAGCTTTCTTT. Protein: CASSLSYTEAFF.

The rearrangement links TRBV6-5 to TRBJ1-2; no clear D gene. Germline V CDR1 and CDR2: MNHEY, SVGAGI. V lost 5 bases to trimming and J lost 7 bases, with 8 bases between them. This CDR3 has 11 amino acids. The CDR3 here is CASSQPGGYTF. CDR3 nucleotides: TGTGCCAGCAGTCAACCCGGTGGCTACACCTTC.

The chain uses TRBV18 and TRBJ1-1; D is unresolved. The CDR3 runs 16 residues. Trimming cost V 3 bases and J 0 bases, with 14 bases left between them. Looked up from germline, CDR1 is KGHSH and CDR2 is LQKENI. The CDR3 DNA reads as TGTGCCAGCTCACCTACCGGTGGAGGGCTGAACACTGAAGCTTTCTTT. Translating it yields CASSPTGGGLNTEAFF.

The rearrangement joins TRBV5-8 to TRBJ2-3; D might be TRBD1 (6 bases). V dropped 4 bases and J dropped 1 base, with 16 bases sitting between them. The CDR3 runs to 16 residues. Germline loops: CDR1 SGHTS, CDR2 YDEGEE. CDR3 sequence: CASSPFEDRRTDTQYF. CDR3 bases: TGTGCCAGCAGCCCGTTTGAGGACAGACGCACAGATACGCAGTATTTT.

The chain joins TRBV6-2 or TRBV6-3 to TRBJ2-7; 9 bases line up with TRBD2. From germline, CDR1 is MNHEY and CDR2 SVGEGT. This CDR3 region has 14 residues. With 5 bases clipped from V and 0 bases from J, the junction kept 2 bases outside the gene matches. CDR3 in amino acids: CASSAGGSSYEQYF. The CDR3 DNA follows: TGTGCCAGCAGTGCGGGGGGGAGCTCCTACGAGCAGTACTTC.

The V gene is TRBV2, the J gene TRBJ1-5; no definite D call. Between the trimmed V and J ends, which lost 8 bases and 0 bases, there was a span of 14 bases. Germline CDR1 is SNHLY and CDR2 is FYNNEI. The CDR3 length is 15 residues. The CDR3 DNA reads TGTGCCAGCTCCTCCCAGGCGAATAGCAATCAGCCCCAGCATTTT. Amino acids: CASSSQANSNQPQHF. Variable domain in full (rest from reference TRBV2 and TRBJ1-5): EPEVTQTPSHQVTQMGQEVILRCVPISNHLYFYWYRQILGQKVEFLVSFYNNEISEKSEIFDDQFSVERPDGSNFTLKIRSTKLEDSAMYFCASSSQANSNQPQHFGDGTRLSIL.

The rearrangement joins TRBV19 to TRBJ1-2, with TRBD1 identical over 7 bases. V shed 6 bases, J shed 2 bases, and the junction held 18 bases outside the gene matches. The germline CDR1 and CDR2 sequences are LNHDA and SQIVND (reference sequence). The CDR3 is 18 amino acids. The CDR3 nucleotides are TGTGCCAGTAGCCGGCCGGACTTTAAACAGGGGAGGAACTATGGCTACACCTTC. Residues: CASSRPDFKQGRNYGYTF. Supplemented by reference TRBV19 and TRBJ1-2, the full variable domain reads DGGITQSPKYLFRKEGQNVTLSCEQNLNHDAMYWYRQDPGQGLRLIYYSQIVNDFQKGDIAEGYSVSREKKESFPLTVTSAQKNPTAFYLCASSRPDFKQGRNYGYTFGSGTRLTVV.

The CDR3 nucleotides read TGTGCCAGCAGCTCCCACAGGGGTTTGGGGTCCTACGAGCAGTACTTC. Translated: CASSSHRGLGSYEQYF. The genes are TRBV5-4 and TRBJ2-7, with TRBD1 identical over 7 bases. The V segment lost 3 bases and the J segment 1 base; nucleotides outside the gene matches: 10. Germline values: CDR1 SGHNT, CDR2 YYREEE (reference sequence). This CDR3 region has 16 residues.

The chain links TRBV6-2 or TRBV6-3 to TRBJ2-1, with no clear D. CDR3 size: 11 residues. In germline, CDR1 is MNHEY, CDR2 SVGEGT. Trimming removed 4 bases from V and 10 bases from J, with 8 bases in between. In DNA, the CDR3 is TGTGCCAGCAGTTCTCAGTGGGAGCAGTTCTTC. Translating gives CASSSQWEQFF.

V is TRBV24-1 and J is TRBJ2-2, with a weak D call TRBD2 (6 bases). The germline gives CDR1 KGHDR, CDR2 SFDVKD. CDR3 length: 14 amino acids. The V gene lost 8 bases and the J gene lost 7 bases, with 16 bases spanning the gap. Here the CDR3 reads CATMGLPGGGELFF. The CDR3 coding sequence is TGTGCCACCATGGGACTCCCTGGGGGCGGGGAGCTGTTTTTT.

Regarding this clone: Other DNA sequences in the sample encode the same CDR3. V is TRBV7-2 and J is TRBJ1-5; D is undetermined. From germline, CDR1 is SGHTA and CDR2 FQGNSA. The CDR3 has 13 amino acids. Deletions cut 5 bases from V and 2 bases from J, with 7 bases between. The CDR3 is CASSPSGNQPQHF. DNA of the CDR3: TGTGCCAGCAGCCCAAGCGGCAATCAGCCCCAGCATTTT.

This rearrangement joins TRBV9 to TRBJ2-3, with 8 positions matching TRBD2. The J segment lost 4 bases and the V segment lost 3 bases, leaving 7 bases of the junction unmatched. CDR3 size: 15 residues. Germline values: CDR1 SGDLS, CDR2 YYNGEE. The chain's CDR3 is CASSGRLARADTQYF. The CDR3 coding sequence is TGTGCCAGCAGCGGTCGACTAGCGAGAGCAGATACGCAGTATTTT.

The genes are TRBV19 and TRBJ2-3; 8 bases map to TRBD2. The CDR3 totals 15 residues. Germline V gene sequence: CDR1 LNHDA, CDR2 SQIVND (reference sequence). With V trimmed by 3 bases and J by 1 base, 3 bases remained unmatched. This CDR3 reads CASSIRRGGTDTQYF. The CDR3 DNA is TGTGCCAGTAGTATTCGGCGGGGGGGCACAGATACGCAGTATTTT.

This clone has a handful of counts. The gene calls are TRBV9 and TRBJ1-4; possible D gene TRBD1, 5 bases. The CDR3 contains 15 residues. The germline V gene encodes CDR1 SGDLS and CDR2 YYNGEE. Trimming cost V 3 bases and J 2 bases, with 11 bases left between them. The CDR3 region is CASSAREGTNEKLFF. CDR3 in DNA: TGTGCCAGCAGCGCCAGGGAGGGGACTAATGAAAAACTGTTTTTT.

This chain's CDR3 is CASRPLTGEIYGYTF. Written as DNA, the CDR3 is TGTGCCAGCAGGCCCCTCACAGGGGAAATCTATGGCTACACCTTC. The chain employs TRBV28 and TRBJ1-2; TRBD1 aligns across 7 bases. Losses at the gene ends were 6 bases for V and 4 bases for J; bases not matched to a gene: 11. In germline, CDR1 is MDHEN, CDR2 SYDVKM. The CDR3 extends over 15 amino acids.

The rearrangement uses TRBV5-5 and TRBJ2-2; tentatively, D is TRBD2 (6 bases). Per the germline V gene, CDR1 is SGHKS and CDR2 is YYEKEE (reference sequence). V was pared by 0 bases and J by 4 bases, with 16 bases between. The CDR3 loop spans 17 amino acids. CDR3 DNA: TGTGCCAGCAGCTTGGATCCGGGACTCCGACCCACCGGGGAGCTGTTTTTT. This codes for CASSLDPGLRPTGELFF.

DNA of the CDR3: TGTGCCAGCAGTTATCAGGGGATGGGCAATCAGCCCCAGCATTTT. Protein sequence: CASSYQGMGNQPQHF. The chain combines TRBV6-2 or TRBV6-3 with TRBJ1-5, with D possibly TRBD1 on 6 matching bases. The CDR3 totals 15 residues. V shed 3 bases and J shed 2 bases, with 11 bases lying between them. CDR1 MNHEY and CDR2 SVGEGT come from the germline V gene.

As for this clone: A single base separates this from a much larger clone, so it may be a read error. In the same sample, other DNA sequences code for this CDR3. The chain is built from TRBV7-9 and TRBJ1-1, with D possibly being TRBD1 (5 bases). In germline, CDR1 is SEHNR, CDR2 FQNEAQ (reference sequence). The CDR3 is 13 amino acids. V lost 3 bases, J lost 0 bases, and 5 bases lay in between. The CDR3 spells CASSLDMNTEAFF. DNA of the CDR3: TGTGCCAGCAGCTTGGACATGAACACTGAAGCTTTCTTT.

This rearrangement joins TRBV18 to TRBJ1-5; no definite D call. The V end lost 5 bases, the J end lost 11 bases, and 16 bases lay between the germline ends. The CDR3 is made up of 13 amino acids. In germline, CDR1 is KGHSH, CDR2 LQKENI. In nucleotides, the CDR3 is TGTGCCAGCTCAGCCCGAGGTAGGGAGACCCAGCATTTT. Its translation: CASSARGRETQHF.

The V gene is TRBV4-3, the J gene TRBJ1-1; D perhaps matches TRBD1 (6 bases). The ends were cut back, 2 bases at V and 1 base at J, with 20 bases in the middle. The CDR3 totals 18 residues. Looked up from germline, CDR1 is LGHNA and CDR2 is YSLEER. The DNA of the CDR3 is TGCGCCAGCAGCCAACAAAACCCGTCCGGGACAAGGAACACTGAAGCTTTCTTT. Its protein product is CASSQQNPSGTRNTEAFF.

In nucleotides, the CDR3 is TGTGCCAGCAGCCACGAGGGTTCCGCTGGAAACACCATATATTTT. This gives the protein CASSHEGSAGNTIYF. This chain connects TRBV3-1 (or the pseudogene TRBV3-2) to TRBJ1-3; D unclear. The CDR3 covers 15 residues. Germline CDR1 LGHDT, CDR2 YNNKEL (reference sequence). Between the trimmed V and J ends, which lost 3 bases and 2 bases, there was a span of 11 bases.

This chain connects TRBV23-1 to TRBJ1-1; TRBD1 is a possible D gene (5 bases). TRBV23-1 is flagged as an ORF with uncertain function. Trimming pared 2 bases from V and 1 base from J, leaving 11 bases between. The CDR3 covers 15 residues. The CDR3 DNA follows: TGCGCCAGCAGTCAACCAGCGACAGCGAACACTGAAGCTTTCTTT. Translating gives CASSQPATANTEAFF.

The CDR3 region is CASSQDRGRGPSEKLFF. DNA for the CDR3: TGCGCCAGCAGCCAAGATCGTGGCAGGGGGCCGAGTGAAAAACTGTTTTTT. V gene TRBV4-1 combines with J gene TRBJ1-4; 8 bases align to TRBD1. This CDR3 comprises 17 residues. After removal of 0 bases from V and 7 bases from J, the junction contained 10 bases not matched to a gene. Per the germline V gene, CDR1 is MGHRA and CDR2 is YSYEKL.

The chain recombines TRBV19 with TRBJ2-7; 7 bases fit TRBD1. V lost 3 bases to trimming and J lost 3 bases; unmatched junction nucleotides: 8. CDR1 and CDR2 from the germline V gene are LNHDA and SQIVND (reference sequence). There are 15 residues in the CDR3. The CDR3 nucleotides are TGTGCCAGTAGTATTTTGAGACAGGGATTCTACGAGCAGTACTTC. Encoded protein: CASSILRQGFYEQYF.

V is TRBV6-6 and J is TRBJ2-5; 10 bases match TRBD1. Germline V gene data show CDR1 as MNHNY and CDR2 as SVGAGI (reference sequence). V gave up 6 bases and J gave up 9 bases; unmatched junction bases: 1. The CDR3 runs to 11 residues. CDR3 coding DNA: TGTGCCAGCAGGGGACAGGGGCCCCAGTACTTC. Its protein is CASRGQGPQYF.

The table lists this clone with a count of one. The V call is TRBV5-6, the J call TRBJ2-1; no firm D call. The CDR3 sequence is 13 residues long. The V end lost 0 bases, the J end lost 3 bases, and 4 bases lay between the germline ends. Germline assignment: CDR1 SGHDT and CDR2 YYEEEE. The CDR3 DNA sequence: TGTGCCAGCAGCTTGGTCCACTACAATGAGCAGTTCTTC. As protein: CASSLVHYNEQFF.

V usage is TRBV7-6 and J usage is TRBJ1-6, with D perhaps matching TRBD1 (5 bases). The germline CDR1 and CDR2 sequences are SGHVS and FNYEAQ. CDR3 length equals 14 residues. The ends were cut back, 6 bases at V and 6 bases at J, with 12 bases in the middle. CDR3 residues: CASRAPGLNSPLHF. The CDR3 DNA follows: TGTGCCAGCAGGGCCCCGGGACTTAATTCACCCCTCCACTTT.

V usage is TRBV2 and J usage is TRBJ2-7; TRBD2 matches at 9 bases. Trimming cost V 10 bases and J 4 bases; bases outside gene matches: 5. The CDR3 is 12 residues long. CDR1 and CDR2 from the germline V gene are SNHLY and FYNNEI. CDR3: CATGTSPYEQYF. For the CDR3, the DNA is TGTGCCACCGGGACTAGCCCTTACGAGCAGTACTTC.

CDR3 sequence: CASTQGQGLPEQYF. For the CDR3, the DNA is TGTGCCAGCACCCAGGGACAGGGTCTTCCAGAGCAGTACTTC. The chain combines TRBV6-6 with TRBJ2-7; TRBD1 aligns across 9 bases. Per germline, CDR1 MNHNY and CDR2 SVGAGI (reference sequence). J was trimmed by 7 bases and V by 7 bases; bases with no gene match: 11. The CDR3 loop spans 14 amino acids.

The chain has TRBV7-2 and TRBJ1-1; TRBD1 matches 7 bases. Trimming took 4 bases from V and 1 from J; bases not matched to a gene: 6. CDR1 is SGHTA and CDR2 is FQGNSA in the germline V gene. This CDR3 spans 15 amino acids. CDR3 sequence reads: CASSSAGDRNTEAFF. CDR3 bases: TGTGCCAGCAGCTCTGCAGGGGACAGGAACACTGAAGCTTTCTTT.

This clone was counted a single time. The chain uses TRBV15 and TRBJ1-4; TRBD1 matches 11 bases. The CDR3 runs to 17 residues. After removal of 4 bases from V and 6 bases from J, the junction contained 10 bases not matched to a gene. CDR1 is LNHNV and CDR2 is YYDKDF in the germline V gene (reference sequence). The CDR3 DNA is TGTGCCACCAGCAAGTTTACGTCGGGACAGGGGGATGAAAAACTGTTTTTT. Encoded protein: CATSKFTSGQGDEKLFF.